This T cell receptor (beta chain) was recovered during a study of blood T cell repertoires in COVID-19. About the research overall: The cDNA or gDNA used as material had been derived from T cells, B-cell-depleted T cells, or PBMCs.

The assay was immunoSEQ multiplex PCR, and TCRdb's table has in-frame clones only and misses some. Here the sample spans tens of thousands of clones, more than 80% being singletons. Germline lookup yields CDR1 MNHNS and CDR2 SASEGT. CDR3 length: 16 amino acids. The V segment lost 3 bases and the J segment 3 bases; nucleotides outside the gene matches: 8. The sequenced material came from peripheral blood. This sequence was found in a man in his sixties in a cohort sampled during active COVID-19. The chain has TRBV6-1 and TRBJ1-2, with 9 bases matching TRBD1. CDR3 coding DNA: TGTGCCAGCAGTGAGGACTGGACAGGGGCCGACTATGGCTACACCTTC. Amino acid sequence: CASSEDWTGADYGYTF.